This TCR beta chain emerged from a study of T cells after yellow fever vaccination. Notes on the study in general: Post-booster samples contained most primary-vaccination clones (more than 95% CD4, roughly 88% CD8). The CD4 compartment and the CD8 compartment contained a small share of clonotypes in common. The secondary response was weaker, and its peak arrived faster, on day 5 versus 15.

V lost 3 bases and J lost 3, with 16 bases in between. The CDR3 has 16 residues. Germline values: CDR1 LGHNT, CDR2 FRNRAP. TCRdb independently ran MiXCR on the 5' RACE reads; one entry per CDR3 protein. The repertoire has about 63,000 distinct CDR3 sequences, 7.4% of them found once; the top ten carry 35% to 40%. This clonotype was picked up many times. The antigen remains unidentified. The chain employs TRBV12-5 and TRBJ2-3, with D tentatively TRBD2 (5 bases). This TCR was recovered from a man younger than 40 who received the YFV17D yellow fever vaccine. The specimen was CD8+ T cells sorted from PBMCs, collected 15 days after the yellow fever booster vaccination. CDR3 residues: CASGFSAEFLTDTQYF. CDR3 bases: TGTGCTAGTGGTTTTAGCGCCGAGTTTCTGACAGATACGCAGTATTTT.